The clone carrying this T cell receptor (beta chain) has only one observation. These data come from a study of blood T cells in healthy people across ages. The ends lost 6 bases at V and 5 bases at J; junction bases unmatched: 9. This CDR3 has 14 residues. The germline V gene encodes CDR1 ENHRY and CDR2 SYGVKD. A second PCR of roughly 7 to 11 cycles used a sample-barcoded 5' primer and a J-beta primer mix. MiXCR, run by TCRdb on the 5' RACE reads, gives a single entry per CDR3 protein. The data show more than 1.4 million distinct CDR3 sequences, 42% seen once. The sequence was obtained from a woman under 30 in good health. The sequenced sample consisted of blood. This chain connects TRBV10-3 to TRBJ1-1; the match to TRBD1 covers 7 bases. CDR3 loop: CAISNPSGGTEAFF. CDR3 in DNA: TGTGCCATCAGCAACCCCTCAGGGGGAACTGAAGCTTTCTTT.